This T cell receptor (beta chain) stems from a study of T cells after posttransplantation cyclophosphamide. As regards this clone: Its antigen is unidentified.

Clones were sequenced by immunoSEQ multiplex PCR, and TCRdb holds only the in-frame ones, with some missing. Of approximately 32,000 clones listed, around 90% are singletons. CDR3 length: 13 residues. V was trimmed by 2 bases and J by 4 bases, leaving 7 bases between them. Germline V gene lookup returns CDR1 MDHEN and CDR2 SYDVKM. Study-level points and caveats: Donor-recipient repertoire similarity was low at 1-2 months, rising over year one. Skin or GI-infiltrating T cells shared few TRB sequences with blood. After PTCy, TRB diversity resembled that of CNI/methotrexate controls.

Sequences were obtained from PBMCs. This receptor was taken from a woman in her thirties or forties with a blood cancer, CMV-positive, and with a related stem cell donor. The chain couples TRBV28 to TRBJ2-3, with D unresolved. CDR3 protein: CASSLLSPDTQYF. The CDR3, as DNA: TGTGCCAGCAGTTTACTCTCCCCAGATACGCAGTATTTT.